The sequence of this TCR beta chain was determined in a study of T cell repertoires in cytomegalovirus infection. The overall study: Peptides in the study included HLA-C-restricted and HLA-B-restricted CMV epitopes. Evidence of both CMV infection and a matching HLA type came from public TCR beta signatures. Study-level findings and limits: Predominance within the ex vivo response was attributable to HLA-C-restricted CMV-specific TCR beta clonotypes.

The CDR3 is 15 residues long. Germline-derived CDR1 and CDR2 are SEHNR and FQNEAQ (reference sequence). V was pared by 5 bases and J by 5 bases, with 18 bases between. Each CDR3 protein is one row after TCRdb ran MiXCR on the reads. The sample records approximately 770,000 distinct CDR3 sequences, about 28% being singletons. As concerns this clonotype: Its antigen is currently unknown.

This clonotype was obtained from a human donor in good health (CMV status not recorded). Some clones in this sample may be carry-over from other donors' samples. Sample: cultured CD8+ T cells from PBMCs, taken from culture after CMV antigen stimulation. This chain connects TRBV7-9 to TRBJ1-1; possibly TRBD1 for D (6 bases). CDR3 sequence (DNA): TGTGCCAGCAGCCCGACGGACAGAACTGGGACTGAAGCTTTCTTT. This sequence encodes CASSPTDRTGTEAFF.